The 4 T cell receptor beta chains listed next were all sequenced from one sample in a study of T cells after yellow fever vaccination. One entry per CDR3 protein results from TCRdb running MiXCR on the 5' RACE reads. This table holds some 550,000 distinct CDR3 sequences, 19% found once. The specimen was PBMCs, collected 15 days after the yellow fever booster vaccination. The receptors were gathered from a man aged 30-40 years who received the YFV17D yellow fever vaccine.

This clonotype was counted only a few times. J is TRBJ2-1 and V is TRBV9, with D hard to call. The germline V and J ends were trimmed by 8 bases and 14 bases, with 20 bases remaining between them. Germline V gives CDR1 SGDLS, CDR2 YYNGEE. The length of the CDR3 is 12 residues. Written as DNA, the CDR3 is TGTGCCAGTTCCTCGGAAACCAGCAGGAAGTTCTTC. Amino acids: CASSSETSRKFF.

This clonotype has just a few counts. CDR3 sequence (DNA): TGCAGCGTAACCGGGACAGACTACACCTTC. This codes for CSVTGTDYTF. The gene calls are TRBV29-1 and TRBJ1-2; 7 bases agree with TRBD1. V lost 6 bases and J lost 10; bases outside the gene matches: 5. CDR3 length: 10 residues. Germline V CDR1 and CDR2: SQVTM, ANQGSEA.

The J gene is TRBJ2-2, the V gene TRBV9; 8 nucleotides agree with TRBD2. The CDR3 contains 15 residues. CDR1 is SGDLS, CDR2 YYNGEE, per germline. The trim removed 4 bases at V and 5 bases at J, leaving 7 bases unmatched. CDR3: CASSYSAGETGELFF. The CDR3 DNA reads TGTGCCAGCAGCTACTCAGCGGGAGAAACCGGGGAGCTGTTTTTT.

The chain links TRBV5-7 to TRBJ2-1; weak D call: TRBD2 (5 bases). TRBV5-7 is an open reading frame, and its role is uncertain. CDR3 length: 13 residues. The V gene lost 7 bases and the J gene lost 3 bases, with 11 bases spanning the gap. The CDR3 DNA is TGTGCCAGCGGCCCCGGACTCTACAATGAGCAGTTCTTC. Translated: CASGPGLYNEQFF.